This T cell receptor (beta chain) appears in the sequencing data of a study of blood T cell repertoires in COVID-19. About the study: The origin of the acute and convalescent COVID-19 samples was the United States, Italy and Spain.

Assay: immunoSEQ multiplex PCR; the TCRdb copy retains only in-frame clones and omits some. The repertoire includes about 70,000 clones, roughly 84% of them detected once, and under 13% sits in the top ten. The V end was cut by 4 bases, the J end by 4 bases, with 11 bases between. The CDR3 extends over 13 amino acids. The chain joins TRBV12-3 or TRBV12-4 to TRBJ2-7; possibly TRBD2 for D (5 bases). The specimen sequenced was peripheral blood. The source of this sequence is a woman under 30 with acute or convalescent COVID-19. CDR3 region: CASSSRVKYEQYF. For the CDR3, the DNA is TGTGCCAGCAGTTCGCGGGTGAAATACGAGCAGTACTTC.